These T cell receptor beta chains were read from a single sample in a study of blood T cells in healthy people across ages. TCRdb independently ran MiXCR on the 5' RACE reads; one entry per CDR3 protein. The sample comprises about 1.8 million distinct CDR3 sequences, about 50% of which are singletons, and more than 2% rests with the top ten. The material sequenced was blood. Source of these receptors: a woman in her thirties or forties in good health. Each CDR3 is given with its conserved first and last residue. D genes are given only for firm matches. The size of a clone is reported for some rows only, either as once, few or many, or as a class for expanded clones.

DNA: TGTGCCAGCAGTGCTTACAGGGTGGAGGGGGCCAACGTCCTGACTTTC
CDR3: CASSAYRVEGANVLTF
V: TRBV12-3/TRBV12-4
size: -
D: -
J: TRBJ2-6

DNA: TGTGCCAGCAACAAATATCGGGGCCAGCCCCAGCATTTT
CDR3: CASNKYRGQPQHF
V: TRBV28
size: -
D: -
J: TRBJ1-5

DNA: TGCAGTGCTAGGCCGCCGACAGGGGGCCTGGAGACCCAGTACTTC
CDR3: CSARPPTGGLETQYF
V: TRBV20-1
size: -
D: TRBD1
J: TRBJ2-5

DNA: TGTGCCAGCACGGAAGGGGCCACCACAGATACGCAGTATTTT
CDR3: CASTEGATTDTQYF
V: TRBV9
size: few
D: -
J: TRBJ2-3

DNA: TGCGCCAGCAGCTTCGGGACAGGGGTCTGGTACCAAGAGACCCAGTACTTC
CDR3: CASSFGTGVWYQETQYF
V: TRBV5-1
size: -
D: TRBD1
J: TRBJ2-5

DNA: TGTGCCAGCAGCTTAGTCCTACAGGGGGCAGGGGAGACCCAGTACTTC
CDR3: CASSLVLQGAGETQYF
V: TRBV11-2
size: few
D: TRBD1
J: TRBJ2-5

DNA: TGTGCCAGCGGAACCAACAGGGGTTCCTACGAGCAGTACTTC
CDR3: CASGTNRGSYEQYF
V: TRBV6-1
size: few
D: TRBD1
J: TRBJ2-7

DNA: TGTGCCAGCAGCGACCGCAGAACAGGGGGCAGCTACAATGAGCAGTTCTTC
CDR3: CASSDRRTGGSYNEQFF
V: TRBV9
size: -
D: TRBD1
J: TRBJ2-1

DNA: TGTGCCAGCAGCCAAGGGGACAGTGGGCCTCAAGAGACCCAGTACTTC
CDR3: CASSQGDSGPQETQYF
V: TRBV3-1
size: many
D: TRBD1
J: TRBJ2-5

DNA: TGTGCCAGCAGCTCCCGCTTGGCGTCGGCCTTTGGGACCCAGTACTTC
CDR3: CASSSRLASAFGTQYF
V: TRBV7-2
size: -
D: -
J: TRBJ2-5

DNA: TGTGCCAGCAGCCAAGAGGGACAGGGAGTAGGGGATGGCTACACCTTC
CDR3: CASSQEGQGVGDGYTF
V: TRBV4-2
size: few
D: TRBD1
J: TRBJ1-2

DNA: TGTGCCATCAGTGTACAGGGGAATTCACCCCTCCACTTT
CDR3: CAISVQGNSPLHF
V: TRBV10-3
size: -
D: TRBD1
J: TRBJ1-6

DNA: TGCGCCAGCAGCCAAGATCTTCCGACTAGTAGTATGCATGAGCAGTTCTTC
CDR3: CASSQDLPTSSMHEQFF
V: TRBV4-3
size: -
D: -
J: TRBJ2-1

DNA: TGTGCCAGCAGCCGACCGCCCCGGCTAGCGGGGGACTTATCTATTTGCCAAGAGACCCAGTACTTC
CDR3: CASSRPPRLAGDLSICQETQYF
V: TRBV21-1
size: -
D: -
J: TRBJ2-5

DNA: TGCAGTGCTAGGTCTGGACCAGCGGGGAATCAAGAGACCCAGTACTTC
CDR3: CSARSGPAGNQETQYF
V: TRBV20-1
size: -
D: TRBD2
J: TRBJ2-5

DNA: TGTGCCAGCAGTGGGCTCCGCTACGAGCAGTACTTC
CDR3: CASSGLRYEQYF
V: TRBV28
size: -
D: -
J: TRBJ2-7

DNA: TGCGCCAGCAGTGAGCAGGGTCTAGATACGCAGTATTTT
CDR3: CASSEQGLDTQYF
V: TRBV10-2
size: few
D: -
J: TRBJ2-3

DNA: TGTGCCAGCAGGATGACAGGCTACGAGCAGTACTTC
CDR3: CASRMTGYEQYF
V: TRBV2
size: few
D: -
J: TRBJ2-7

DNA: TGTGCCAGCAGCTCAAACCACGGGTTATCGGAAGGCTACACCTTC
CDR3: CASSSNHGLSEGYTF
V: TRBV7-2
size: -
D: -
J: TRBJ1-2

DNA: TGTGCCAGCAGCTTAGTATCGGGTATGAATGAGCAGTTCTTC
CDR3: CASSLVSGMNEQFF
V: TRBV7-2
size: -
D: -
J: TRBJ2-1

DNA: TGTGCCAGCAGTTTACAAATGACAGGGGACTACGAGCAGTACTTC
CDR3: CASSLQMTGDYEQYF
V: TRBV27
size: few
D: TRBD1
J: TRBJ2-7

DNA: TGTGCCAGCCTATCGGACAGCTCCTACGAGCAGTACTTC
CDR3: CASLSDSSYEQYF
V: TRBV28
size: few
D: -
J: TRBJ2-7

DNA: TGTGCCAGCAGAGTAACAGGGGTCAGCTATGGCTACACCTTC
CDR3: CASRVTGVSYGYTF
V: TRBV7-2
size: few
D: TRBD1
J: TRBJ1-2

DNA: TGTGCCAGCCAAAAAGAGACCCAGTACTTC
CDR3: CASQKETQYF
V: TRBV7-2
size: -
D: -
J: TRBJ2-5

DNA: TGTGCCAGCAGTTCCGGACAGGACGGAAGGTTCTTC
CDR3: CASSSGQDGRFF
V: TRBV6-5
size: few
D: TRBD1
J: TRBJ2-1

DNA: TGCGCCAGCAGCGATCCGAGGGCCGGGACAGGCTACAGCAATGAGCAGTTCTTC
CDR3: CASSDPRAGTGYSNEQFF
V: TRBV5-1
size: -
D: TRBD1
J: TRBJ2-1

DNA: TGTGCCAGCAGTTTATCGTCTCTTTCAGATACGCAGTATTTT
CDR3: CASSLSSLSDTQYF
V: TRBV27
size: -
D: -
J: TRBJ2-3

DNA: TGCAGTGCTAGAGGGATAGCGGGGGGCCCATACGAGCAGTACTTC
CDR3: CSARGIAGGPYEQYF
V: TRBV20-1
size: few
D: TRBD2
J: TRBJ2-7

DNA: TGTGCCAGCGGCGGAGGGGGGATCGGCACTGAAGCTTTCTTT
CDR3: CASGGGGIGTEAFF
V: TRBV7-2
size: -
D: -
J: TRBJ1-1

DNA: TGTGCCAGCAGACCCACAGGACAAGGCAACGAGCAGTACTTC
CDR3: CASRPTGQGNEQYF
V: TRBV6-2/TRBV6-3
size: few
D: -
J: TRBJ2-7

DNA: TGCAGCGTTGCAGGGAACACAGATACGCAGTATTTT
CDR3: CSVAGNTDTQYF
V: TRBV29-1
size: many
D: -
J: TRBJ2-3

DNA: TGTGCCAGCAGTCCAGCAATATCCGGGGGTGAGCAGTTCTTC
CDR3: CASSPAISGGEQFF
V: TRBV3-1
size: -
D: -
J: TRBJ2-1

DNA: TGTGCCAGCAGTCTGACTAGCGGCCCTCGCACAGATACGCAGTATTTT
CDR3: CASSLTSGPRTDTQYF
V: TRBV6-2/TRBV6-3
size: -
D: TRBD2
J: TRBJ2-3

DNA: TGCAGCGTGACTAGCGGGGGGGCCACAGATACGCAGTATTTT
CDR3: CSVTSGGATDTQYF
V: TRBV29-1
size: -
D: TRBD2
J: TRBJ2-3

DNA: TGCGCCAGCAGCCAAGATGTTATATTGGGACTAGCGAGGAATGAGCAGTTCTTC
CDR3: CASSQDVILGLARNEQFF
V: TRBV4-3
size: -
D: TRBD2
J: TRBJ2-1

DNA: TGTGCCAGCAGCGGGGACGCGGGCTCCTACGAGCAGTACTTC
CDR3: CASSGDAGSYEQYF
V: TRBV11-2
size: -
D: -
J: TRBJ2-7

DNA: TGCAGCGTTGAAGATGGACAGGTTACGCAGTATTTT
CDR3: CSVEDGQVTQYF
V: TRBV29-1
size: few
D: TRBD1
J: TRBJ2-3